This T cell receptor (beta chain) was documented in a study of T cells after yellow fever vaccination. Study-wide results and caveats: Subsequent booster samples again held most clones from primary vaccination (roughly 96% CD4, 88% CD8). Abundant clonotypes from the bulk population could get into FACS-sorted repertoires as contaminants.

The CDR3 totals 15 residues. V lost 0 bases and J lost 9; bases outside the gene matches: 1. Per germline, CDR1 SGDLS and CDR2 YYNGEE. The 5'RACE template-switching step produced TCR cDNA and added a universal primer site and UMIs. TCRdb processed the 5' RACE reads anew with MiXCR; each CDR3 protein has one entry. Of just over 300,000 distinct CDR3 sequences in the sample, around 3.6% were seen once. There are a few counts of this clonotype. Its specificity is unknown. The receptor was derived from a man between 18 and 29 years old who received the YFV17D yellow fever vaccine. This chain uses TRBV9 with TRBJ1-6, with 12 bases matching TRBD1. Sequences were derived from PBMCs, sampled on the day of the yellow fever booster vaccination. The CDR3 is CASSVGGQGASPLHF. As DNA, the CDR3 is TGTGCCAGCAGCGTAGGGGGACAGGGGGCTTCACCCCTCCACTTT.